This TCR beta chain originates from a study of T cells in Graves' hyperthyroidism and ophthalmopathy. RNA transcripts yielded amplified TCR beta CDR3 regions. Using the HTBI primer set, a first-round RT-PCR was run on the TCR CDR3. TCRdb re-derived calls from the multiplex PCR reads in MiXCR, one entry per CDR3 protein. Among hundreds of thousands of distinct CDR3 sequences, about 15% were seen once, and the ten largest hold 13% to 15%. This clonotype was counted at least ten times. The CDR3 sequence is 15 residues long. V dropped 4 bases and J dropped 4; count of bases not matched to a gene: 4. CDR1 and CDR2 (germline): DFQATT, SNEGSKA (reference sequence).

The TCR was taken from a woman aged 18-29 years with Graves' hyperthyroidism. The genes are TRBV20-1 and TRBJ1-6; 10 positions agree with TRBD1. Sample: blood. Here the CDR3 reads CSAKDRGIYNSPLHF. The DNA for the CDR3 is TGCAGTGCTAAGGACAGGGGGATATATAATTCACCCCTCCACTTT.